The sequence of this T cell receptor beta chain was determined in a study of identical twins. Study-wide findings and caveats: Cross-sectional statistical analysis, not tracking of the same donors, underpinned the conclusions. Out-of-frame alpha sequences common to twins were enriched for low generation probability. Weaker excess twin sharing was seen among beta out-of-frame sequences.

This clonotype was recorded at least ten times. As yet, its antigen is unknown. It was template switching that added a universal primer site, and there were unique molecular identifiers on the cDNA. TCRdb reprocessed the 5' RACE reads with MiXCR, giving one entry per CDR3 protein. This sample has approximately 700,000 distinct CDR3 sequences, with roughly 6% found just once. The source is a man aged 18 to 30 in good health. Material for sequencing was naive T cells sorted from blood.

In DNA form, the CDR3 reads TGTGCCATCAGTGACAAGGGGAACGGAGCAGATACGCAGTATTTT. Translation: CAISDKGNGADTQYF. The chain joins TRBV10-3 to TRBJ2-3, with D possibly matching TRBD1 (5 bases). The CDR3 length is 15 residues. Trimming removed 3 bases at V and 4 bases at J, with 14 bases between. CDR1 and CDR2 from the germline V gene are ENHRY and SYGVKD.